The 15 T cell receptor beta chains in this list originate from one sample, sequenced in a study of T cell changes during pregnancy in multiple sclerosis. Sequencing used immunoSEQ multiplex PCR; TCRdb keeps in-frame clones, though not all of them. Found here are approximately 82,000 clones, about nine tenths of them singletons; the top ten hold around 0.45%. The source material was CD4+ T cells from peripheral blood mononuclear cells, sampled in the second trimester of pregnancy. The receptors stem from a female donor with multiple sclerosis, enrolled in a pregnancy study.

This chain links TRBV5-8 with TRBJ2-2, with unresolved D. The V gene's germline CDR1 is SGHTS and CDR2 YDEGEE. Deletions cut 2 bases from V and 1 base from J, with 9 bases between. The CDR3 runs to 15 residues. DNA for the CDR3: TGTGCCAGCAGCTTCGCCGCAGGGAACACCGGGGAGCTGTTTTTT. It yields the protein CASSFAAGNTGELFF.

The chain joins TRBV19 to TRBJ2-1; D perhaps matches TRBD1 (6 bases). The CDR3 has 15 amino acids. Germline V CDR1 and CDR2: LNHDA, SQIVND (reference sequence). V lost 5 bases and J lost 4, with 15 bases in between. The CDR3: CASSPGLGQYNEQFF. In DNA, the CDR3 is TGTGCCAGTAGTCCGGGCCTAGGACAGTACAATGAGCAGTTCTTC. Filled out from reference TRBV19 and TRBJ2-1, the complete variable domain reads DGGITQSPKYLFRKEGQNVTLSCEQNLNHDAMYWYRQDPGQGLRLIYYSQIVNDFQKGDIAEGYSVSREKKESFPLTVTSAQKNPTAFYLCASSPGLGQYNEQFFGPGTRLTVL.

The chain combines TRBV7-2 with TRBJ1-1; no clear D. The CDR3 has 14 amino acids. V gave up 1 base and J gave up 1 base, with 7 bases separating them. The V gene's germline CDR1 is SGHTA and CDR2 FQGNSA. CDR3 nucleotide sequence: TGTGCCAGCAGCTTAGTTTTGAGGAACACTGAAGCTTTCTTT. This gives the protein CASSLVLRNTEAFF.

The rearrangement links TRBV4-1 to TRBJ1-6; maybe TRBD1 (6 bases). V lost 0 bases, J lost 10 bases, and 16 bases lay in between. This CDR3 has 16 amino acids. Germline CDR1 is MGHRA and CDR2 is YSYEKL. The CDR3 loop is CASSQDPGGRGSPLHF. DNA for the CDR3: TGCGCCAGCAGCCAAGATCCGGGAGGGAGGGGGTCACCCCTCCACTTT.

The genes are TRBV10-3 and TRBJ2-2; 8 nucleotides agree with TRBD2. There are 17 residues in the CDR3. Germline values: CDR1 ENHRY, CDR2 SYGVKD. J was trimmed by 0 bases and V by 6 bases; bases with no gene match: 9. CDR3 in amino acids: CAIRRVGGGTNTGELFF. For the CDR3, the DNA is TGTGCCATCAGAAGGGTTGGCGGGGGGACGAACACCGGGGAGCTGTTTTTT.

CDR3 in DNA: TGCGCCAGCAGCCAGCCGACTAGCGGGAGTGTCGAGCAGTACTTC. It yields the protein CASSQPTSGSVEQYF. The chain couples TRBV4-1 to TRBJ2-7; TRBD2 aligns across 12 bases. The CDR3 has 15 amino acids. The junction had 6 bases not matched to a gene; V was cut back by 3 bases and J by 6 bases. The germline V gene has CDR1 MGHRA and CDR2 YSYEKL.

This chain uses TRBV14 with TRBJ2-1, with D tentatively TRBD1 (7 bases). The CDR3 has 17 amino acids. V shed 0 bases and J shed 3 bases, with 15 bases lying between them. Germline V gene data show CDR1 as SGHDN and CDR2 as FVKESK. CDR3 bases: TGTGCCAGCAGCCAAGATGAGGCAGGGGGACTCTACAATGAGCAGTTCTTC. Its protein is CASSQDEAGGLYNEQFF.

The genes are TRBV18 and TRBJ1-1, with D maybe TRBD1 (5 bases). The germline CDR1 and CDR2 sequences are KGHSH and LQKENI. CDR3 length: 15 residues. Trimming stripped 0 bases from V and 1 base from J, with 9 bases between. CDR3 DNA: TGTGCCAGCTCACCACCGGGGCAGGCGAACACTGAAGCTTTCTTT. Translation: CASSPPGQANTEAFF.

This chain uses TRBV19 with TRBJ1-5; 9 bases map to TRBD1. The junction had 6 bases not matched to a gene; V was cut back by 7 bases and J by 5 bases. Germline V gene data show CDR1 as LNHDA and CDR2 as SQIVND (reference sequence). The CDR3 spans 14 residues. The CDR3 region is CASTPGQGYQPQHF. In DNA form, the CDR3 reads TGTGCCAGTACCCCGGGACAGGGCTATCAGCCCCAGCATTTT.

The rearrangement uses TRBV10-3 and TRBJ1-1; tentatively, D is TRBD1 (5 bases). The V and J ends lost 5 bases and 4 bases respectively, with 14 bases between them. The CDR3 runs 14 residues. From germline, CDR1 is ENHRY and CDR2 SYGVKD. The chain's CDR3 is CAISLGGRGTEAFF. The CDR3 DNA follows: TGTGCCATCAGTCTTGGCGGGAGGGGCACTGAAGCTTTCTTT.

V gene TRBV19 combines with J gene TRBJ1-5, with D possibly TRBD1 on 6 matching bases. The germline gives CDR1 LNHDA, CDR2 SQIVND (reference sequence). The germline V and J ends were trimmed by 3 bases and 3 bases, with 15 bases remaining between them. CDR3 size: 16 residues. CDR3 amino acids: CASSMGRGRFNQPQHF. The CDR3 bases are TGTGCCAGTAGTATGGGCAGGGGCCGTTTCAATCAGCCCCAGCATTTT.

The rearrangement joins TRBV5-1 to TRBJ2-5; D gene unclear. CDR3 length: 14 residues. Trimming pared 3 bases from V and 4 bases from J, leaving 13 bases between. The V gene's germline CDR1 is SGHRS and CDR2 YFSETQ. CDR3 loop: CASSSFLRAETQYF. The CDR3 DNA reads TGCGCCAGCAGCTCGTTTTTGCGCGCAGAGACCCAGTACTTC.

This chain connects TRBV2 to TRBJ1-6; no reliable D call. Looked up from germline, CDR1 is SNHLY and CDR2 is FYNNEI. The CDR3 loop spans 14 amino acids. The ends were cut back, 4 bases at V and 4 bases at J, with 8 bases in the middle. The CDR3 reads CASSVQSYNSPLHF. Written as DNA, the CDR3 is TGTGCCAGCAGTGTACAGTCTTATAATTCACCCCTCCACTTT.

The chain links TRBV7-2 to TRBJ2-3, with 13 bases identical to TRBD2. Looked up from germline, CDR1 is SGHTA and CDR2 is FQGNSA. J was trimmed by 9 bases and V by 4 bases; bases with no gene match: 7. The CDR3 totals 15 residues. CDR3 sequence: CASSSGLAGLGTQYF. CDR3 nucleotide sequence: TGTGCCAGCAGCTCGGGACTAGCGGGGCTAGGGACGCAGTATTTT.

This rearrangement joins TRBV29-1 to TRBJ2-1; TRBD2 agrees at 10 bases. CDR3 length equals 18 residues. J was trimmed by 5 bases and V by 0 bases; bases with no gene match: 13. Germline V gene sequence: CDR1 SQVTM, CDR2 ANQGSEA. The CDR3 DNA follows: TGCAGCGTTGAAGAATTTAGGACCGGGACTAGCGAAAACAATGAGCAGTTCTTC. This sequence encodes CSVEEFRTGTSENNEQFF.